Below, one TCR beta chain is given with its context. The specificity of this receptor is unknown. Per-nucleotide qualities are absent, and no much larger clonotype sits a single base away. The source of the sample is a study of blood T cell repertoires in COVID-19 (TCRdb year 2020). Notes on the research overall: Samples from collaborators originated in the United States, Italy and Spain and spanned both the acute and convalescent phases of COVID-19. Where HLA class I and class II types were available, the types were taken from metadata supplied by the sample provider, not from assay-based typing. The repertoires were released in a freely available public database meant as a resource for research on the immune response to SARS-CoV-2. The material from the prospective study consisted of cDNA or gDNA derived from T cells, B-cell-depleted T cells, or PBMCs. The dataset comprised deeply sampled blood TCRbeta repertoires from subjects exposed to, actively infected with, or recovered from COVID-19. The samples were drawn from two sources: the first 160 participants of the ongoing ImmuneRACE study, and 950 to 1,500 subjects contributed by 6 global collaborators. The sample metadata nearly always contained a de-identified subject ID, COVID-19 status, age in years and sex. The research as a whole found: Clinical and demographic metadata were provided uncurated, with the amount varying by source and participant.

TCRbeta CDR3 regions were amplified from genomic DNA by means of the immunoSEQ Assay, a bias-controlled multiplex PCR. For the original study's pipeline: Within the assay, amplification of reference gene primers was used to estimate how many nucleated cells each sample contained. To quantify the absolute abundance of each unique TCRbeta CDR3 rearrangement, sequence reads were collapsed and filtered. For each sample, productive Simpson clonality was calculated as the square root of Simpson's diversity index over productive rearrangements. Not all clones reach the TCRdb copy of this immuneACCESS table, which keeps in-frame sequences only. Checked studies attribute under half of the gap to unresolved V genes and leave the rest unexplained. D and trimming were read from the DNA, whereas the V and J calls and clone size are those reported in that table. The sample table shows roughly 300,000 clones, and over 70% are seen once. Of the sample, about 1.2% falls within the top ten clones.

Collaborating institutions collected whole blood in K2EDTA tubes following their own protocols. Collaborator samples were shipped for TCRbeta analysis as frozen whole blood, isolated PBMCs, or DNA extracted from either sample type. The CDR3 goes from the cysteine to the phenylalanine over 16 residues. CDR3 DNA is the only sequence kept; it has 48 bases, read in frame from the first base. CDR1 and CDR2 (SGHNT, YENEEA) derive from the germline V gene. V and J are trimmed by 1 base and 4 bases, and the gene matches miss 5 bases of the junction. The chain uses TRBV11-3 and TRBJ2-1, and 9 junctional nucleotides match TRBD1. The origin of this receptor is a woman between 50 and 59 years old with acute or convalescent COVID-19. Specimen: peripheral blood. The sequenced DNA is TGTGCCAGCAGCTTAGGAGGGACAGGGAATTACAATGAGCAGTTCTTC. This gives the protein CASSLGGTGNYNEQFF. Reference TRBV11-3 and TRBJ2-1 proteins supply the regions before and after the CDR3; the full variable domain is: EAGVVQSPRYKIIEKKQPVAFWCNPISGHNTLYWYLQNLGQGPELLIRYENEEAVDDSQLPKDRFSAERLKGVDSTLKIQPAELGDSAVYLCASSLGGTGNYNEQFFGPGTRLTVL.